This T cell receptor (beta chain) was sequenced in a study of blood T cell repertoires in COVID-19. The overall study: Samples taken during acute and convalescent COVID-19 were collected in the United States, Italy and Spain. T cells, B-cell-depleted T cells, or PBMCs supplied cDNA or gDNA.

The protocol was immunoSEQ multiplex PCR, while the TCRdb copy is restricted to in-frame clones and leaves out a portion. Of around 93,000 clones listed, around four fifths are singletons. In germline, CDR1 is SGHRS, CDR2 YFSETQ. This CDR3 region has 15 residues. V was pared by 0 bases and J by 3 bases, with 5 bases of the junction left unmatched. The sequenced material came from peripheral blood. This sequence originates from a woman at least 80 years old with acute or convalescent COVID-19. The rearrangement uses TRBV5-1 and TRBJ2-7; 8 nucleotides line up with TRBD1. The CDR3 protein is CASSLGAGGNYEQYF. DNA for the CDR3: TGCGCCAGCAGCTTGGGAGCAGGGGGCAACTACGAGCAGTACTTC. Together with reference TRBV5-1 and TRBJ2-7, the CDR3 gives the full variable domain: KAGVTQTPRYLIKTRGQQVTLSCSPISGHRSVSWYQQTPGQGLQFLFEYFSETQRNKGNFPGRFSGRQFSNSRSEMNVSTLELGDSALYLCASSLGAGGNYEQYFGPGTRLTVT.